The following is a TCR beta chain sequence with its context. Germline lookup yields CDR1 SGHDN and CDR2 FVKESK. The length of the CDR3 is 15 residues. V was trimmed by 1 base and J by 6 bases, leaving 15 bases between them. These data are taken from a study of blood T cell repertoires in COVID-19. Overall study context: The study drew acute and convalescent COVID-19 samples from the United States, Italy and Spain. Nucleic acid was either cDNA or gDNA, and it came from T cells, B-cell-depleted T cells, or PBMCs.

Study processing details: Reference gene primers were amplified, and this amplification served to estimate nucleated cell counts. Method: immunoSEQ multiplex PCR; TCRdb's copy keeps in-frame clones and lacks some. V and J calls and clone size come straight from that table; D and trimming were deduced from the DNA. The table lists about 200,000 clones, less than 85% of them singletons, with 4.5% to 7% in the top ten. This chain links TRBV14 with TRBJ1-2; unclear D gene. The sample consisted of peripheral blood. The sequence derives from a woman aged 70-85 years with acute or convalescent COVID-19. The CDR3 nucleotides are TGTGCCAGCAGCCAAGGGGGAGCGGGAAAGGATGGCTACACCTTC. It translates to CASSQGGAGKDGYTF.